The TCR beta chain under discussion was sequenced for a study of blood T cell repertoires in COVID-19. Study at large: PBMCs, B-cell-depleted T cells, or T cells provided the cDNA or gDNA that made up the material.

Unmatched junction bases numbered 2, after V lost 9 bases and J lost 4 bases. This CDR3 region has 13 residues. The germline V gene encodes CDR1 SNHLY and CDR2 FYNNEI. This table comes from immunoSEQ multiplex PCR, and its TCRdb copy is limited to in-frame clones, with some not included. The profile shows 150,000 or so clones, just under 85% of them singletons. This receptor was identified in a woman of 80 years or more with acute or convalescent COVID-19. The source material was peripheral blood. The rearrangement joins TRBV2 to TRBJ2-1; 11 bases match TRBD2. The CDR3 sequence: CASGTSGYNEQFF. Here the CDR3 DNA reads TGTGCCAGTGGGACTAGCGGTTACAATGAGCAGTTCTTC.